The 26 T cell receptor beta chains listed next were all sequenced from one sample in a study of tissue T cells after allogeneic stem cell transplantation. The data were produced by immunoSEQ multiplex PCR, yet TCRdb's version contains in-frame clones alone and is incomplete. This table has fewer than 7,500 clones, 76% appearing once. Specimen: blood, collected before transplantation. Receptors were obtained from a man aged 35 to 69 who later had graft-versus-host disease after an allogeneic stem cell transplant.

This rearrangement joins TRBV11-3 to TRBJ2-7; 13 nucleotides agree with TRBD2. The ends lost 5 bases at V and 2 bases at J; junction bases unmatched: 6. Germline values: CDR1 SGHNT, CDR2 YENEEA. This CDR3 is built from 16 residues. Here the CDR3 reads CASSQGGLAGAYEQYF. CDR3 coding DNA: TGTGCCAGCAGCCAGGGAGGACTAGCGGGGGCCTACGAGCAGTACTTC.

This chain joins TRBV2 and TRBJ1-5; weak D call: TRBD1 (5 bases). The length of the CDR3 is 16 residues. V was cut by 3 bases and J by 2 bases, with 14 bases left in between. The germline CDR1 and CDR2 sequences are SNHLY and FYNNEI. The CDR3 region is CASSDYRTIRNQPQHF. The DNA of the CDR3 is TGTGCCAGCAGTGATTACAGGACAATCCGCAATCAGCCCCAGCATTTT.

The CDR3 region is CASSSDRDRVGTEAFF. For the CDR3, the DNA is TGTGCCAGCAGCTCCGACCGGGACAGGGTTGGAACTGAAGCTTTCTTT. The chain is built from TRBV7-8 and TRBJ1-1; 9 bases agree with TRBD1. V dropped 4 bases and J dropped 5; count of bases not matched to a gene: 11. Germline CDR1 and CDR2: SGHVS and FQNEAQ. The CDR3 contains 16 residues.

In DNA, the CDR3 is TGTGCCAGCGGACAGGGGGCGCTTCCAGATACGCAGTATTTT. Its protein is CASGQGALPDTQYF. This chain uses TRBV2 with TRBJ2-3, with 11 bases identical to TRBD1. CDR3 length: 14 amino acids. In germline, CDR1 is SNHLY, CDR2 FYNNEI. The J segment lost 4 bases and the V segment lost 8 bases, leaving 5 bases of the junction unmatched. Looking up the rest from reference TRBV2 and TRBJ2-3 gives the full variable domain: EPEVTQTPSHQVTQMGQEVILRCVPISNHLYFYWYRQILGQKVEFLVSFYNNEISEKSEIFDDQFSVERPDGSNFTLKIRSTKLEDSAMYFCASGQGALPDTQYFGPGTRLTVL.

This sequence joins TRBV5-4 and TRBJ2-2; D call uncertain. V lost 5 bases and J lost 2, with 4 bases in between. Germline V CDR1 and CDR2: SGHNT, YYREEE (reference sequence). The CDR3 is made up of 12 amino acids. DNA of the CDR3: TGTGCCAGCAGTACCAACACCGGGGAGCTGTTTTTT. Translating gives CASSTNTGELFF. Supplemented by reference TRBV5-4 and TRBJ2-2, the full variable domain reads ETGVTQSPTHLIKTRGQQVTLRCSSQSGHNTVSWYQQALGQGPQFIFQYYREEENGRGNFPPRFSGLQFPNYSSELNVNALELDDSALYLCASSTNTGELFFGEGSRLTVL.

In its sample, this clone was seen a few times. This chain uses TRBV7-9 with TRBJ1-2; perhaps TRBD1 as D (5 bases). Trimming took 4 bases from V and 3 from J, leaving 15 bases between them. Looked up from germline, CDR1 is SEHNR and CDR2 is FQNEAQ (reference sequence). This CDR3 spans 15 amino acids. The CDR3 is CASSSDTIWDYGYTF. CDR3 nucleotide sequence: TGTGCCAGCAGCTCGGACACCATCTGGGACTATGGCTACACCTTC.

V gene TRBV7-8 combines with J gene TRBJ2-1; D gene uncertain. CDR3 length: 16 residues. Trimming pared 5 bases from V and 5 bases from J, leaving 19 bases between. CDR1 and CDR2 from the germline V gene are SGHVS and FQNEAQ. CDR3 DNA: TGTGCCAGCAGCCCTTGGCGGAGCAGTCAGGACAATGAGCAGTTCTTC. Translated, it gives CASSPWRSSQDNEQFF.

The V and J genes are TRBV10-1 and TRBJ2-1; D may be TRBD1 or TRBD2 (6 bases each). In germline, CDR1 is WNHNN, CDR2 SYGVQD (reference sequence). V was trimmed by 7 bases and J by 0 bases, leaving 16 bases between them. CDR3 size: 16 residues. The chain's CDR3 is CASIRGAASSYNEQFF. The DNA of the CDR3 is TGCGCCAGCATTAGGGGGGCCGCGAGCTCCTACAATGAGCAGTTCTTC.

The chain recombines TRBV5-5 with TRBJ1-4, with TRBD1 as a possible D gene (5 bases). CDR3 length equals 14 residues. The V gene's germline CDR1 is SGHKS and CDR2 YYEKEE (reference sequence). Trimming stripped 5 bases from V and 3 bases from J, with 11 bases between. The DNA of the CDR3 is TGTGCCAGCAGTCCGGGACGGGCTAATGAAAAACTGTTTTTT. It specifies CASSPGRANEKLFF.

A word on this clone: At one end, the junction sequence differs from germline, possibly due to a read error. CDR3 in DNA: TGTGCCGTTCGCCCGCTCGACGACGTGAACTCTGAAGCTTTCTTT. This sequence encodes CAVRPLDDVNSEAFF. This rearrangement joins TRBV10-3 to TRBJ1-1; unclear D gene. Per germline, CDR1 ENHRY and CDR2 SYGVKD. The CDR3 runs 15 residues.

This chain links TRBV19 with TRBJ2-3, with D possibly TRBD1 on 6 matching bases. Germline CDR1 and CDR2: LNHDA and SQIVND (reference sequence). The CDR3 contains 16 residues. The V end lost 5 bases, the J end lost 2 bases, and 17 bases lay between the germline ends. This CDR3 is CASSSTGTPTTDTQYF. CDR3 DNA: TGTGCCAGTAGTTCAACCGGGACACCAACCACAGATACGCAGTATTTT.

V and J are TRBV28 and TRBJ1-1; no firm D call. This CDR3 contains 12 residues. Per the germline V gene, CDR1 is MDHEN and CDR2 is SYDVKM. Trimming shortened V by 2 bases and J by 5 bases, and 6 bases separated the two germline ends. This chain's CDR3 is CASSLAKTEAFF. CDR3 in DNA: TGTGCCAGCAGTTTAGCTAAGACTGAAGCTTTCTTT.

The rearrangement uses TRBV7-2 and TRBJ2-7; 10 nucleotides match TRBD2. CDR1 is SGHTA, CDR2 FQGNSA, per germline. After removal of 5 bases from V and 4 bases from J, the junction contained 8 bases not matched to a gene. This CDR3 is 15 amino acids long. CDR3 loop: CASSALAGVVYEQYF. CDR3 coding DNA: TGTGCCAGCAGCGCTCTAGCGGGAGTGGTTTACGAGCAGTACTTC.

This chain links TRBV28 with TRBJ1-1, with no clear D. The CDR3 has 13 amino acids. CDR1 and CDR2 from the germline V gene are MDHEN and SYDVKM. The ends were cut back, 2 bases at V and 1 base at J, with 5 bases in the middle. The CDR3 nucleotides are TGTGCCAGCAGTTTAAGGCAGAACACTGAAGCTTTCTTT. Amino acids: CASSLRQNTEAFF.

V gene TRBV6-5 combines with J gene TRBJ1-1; tentative D call: TRBD1 (6 bases). Germline CDR1 MNHEY, CDR2 SVGAGI. This CDR3 contains 13 residues. Trimming stripped 8 bases from V and 1 base from J, with 11 bases between. The CDR3, as DNA: TGTGCCAGCTCTCGACAGGAGAACACTGAAGCTTTCTTT. This encodes CASSRQENTEAFF.

This chain uses TRBV24-1 with TRBJ1-1; possible D gene TRBD1, 5 bases. The V gene's germline CDR1 is KGHDR and CDR2 SFDVKD. This CDR3 contains 13 residues. Trimming stripped 6 bases from V and 3 bases from J, with 10 bases between. The CDR3 DNA is TGTGCCACCAGTCCCGGGACGGACACTGAAGCTTTCTTT. As protein: CATSPGTDTEAFF.

This chain uses TRBV7-6 with TRBJ2-7, with 10 nucleotides matching TRBD1. This CDR3 contains 14 residues. The J segment lost 6 bases and the V segment lost 0 bases, leaving 2 bases of the junction unmatched. Germline-derived CDR1 and CDR2 are SGHVS and FNYEAQ. The CDR3 DNA is TGTGCCAGCAGCTTAGCCGGGACAGGGGCCGAGCAGTACTTC. It encodes CASSLAGTGAEQYF.

The chain links TRBV28 to TRBJ1-2; TRBD1 aligns across 7 bases. The V segment lost 6 bases and the J segment 5 bases; nucleotides outside the gene matches: 6. The CDR3 spans 13 residues. Germline CDR1 is MDHEN and CDR2 is SYDVKM. CDR3 sequence: CASRLQGWYGYTF. The CDR3 nucleotides read TGTGCCAGCAGGCTACAGGGGTGGTATGGCTACACCTTC.

Only a few counts were recorded for this clone. The rearrangement joins TRBV3-1 (or the pseudogene TRBV3-2) to TRBJ2-2, with 14 bases aligning to TRBD2. Germline V CDR1 and CDR2: LGHDT, YNNKEL (reference sequence). This CDR3 is built from 16 residues. V dropped 4 bases and J dropped 7; count of bases not matched to a gene: 5. The CDR3 sequence: CASSPGTSGSFGELFF. The CDR3 nucleotides are TGTGCCAGCAGCCCCGGGACTAGCGGGAGTTTCGGGGAGCTGTTTTTT.

The CDR3: CASSPQTGTGNQPQHF. CDR3 DNA: TGTGCCAGCAGCCCCCAGACGGGTACAGGCAATCAGCCCCAGCATTTT. The V and J genes are TRBV7-2 and TRBJ1-5; no reliable D call. The CDR3 is 16 residues long. The ends were cut back, 5 bases at V and 2 bases at J, with 16 bases in the middle. Germline lookup yields CDR1 SGHTA and CDR2 FQGNSA.

This chain links TRBV6-6 with TRBJ2-3, with 7 bases that match TRBD1. The CDR3 is made up of 15 amino acids. The V segment lost 2 bases and the J segment 2 bases; nucleotides outside the gene matches: 4. CDR1 and CDR2 (germline): MNHNY, SVGAGI (reference sequence). The CDR3 nucleotides read TGTGCCAGCAGTTACAGGGACAGTTTCACAGATACGCAGTATTTT. This sequence encodes CASSYRDSFTDTQYF.

This chain uses TRBV24-1 with TRBJ2-6, with 11 bases fitting TRBD2. Losses at the gene ends were 9 bases for V and 0 bases for J; bases not matched to a gene: 6. The CDR3 spans 17 residues. Germline V gives CDR1 KGHDR, CDR2 SFDVKD. The CDR3 spells CATGTSGLNSGANVLTF. In nucleotides, the CDR3 is TGTGCCACCGGGACTAGCGGATTAAACTCTGGGGCCAACGTCCTGACTTTC.

The chain joins TRBV7-9 to TRBJ1-4; D is ambiguous. V lost 5 bases and J lost 3, with 7 bases in between. This CDR3 contains 13 residues. The germline gives CDR1 SEHNR, CDR2 FQNEAQ (reference sequence). The CDR3 here is CASSAGSNEKLFF. The CDR3 bases are TGTGCCAGCAGCGCGGGGTCTAATGAAAAACTGTTTTTT.

V usage is TRBV5-8 and J usage is TRBJ1-3; D perhaps matches TRBD1 (6 bases). The V gene lost 6 bases and the J gene lost 1 base, with 14 bases spanning the gap. The germline gives CDR1 SGHTS, CDR2 YDEGEE. CDR3 length: 15 residues. As DNA, the CDR3 is TGTGCCAGCAACTGGGGGCCCAGGTCTGGAAACACCATATATTTT. Its protein product is CASNWGPRSGNTIYF.

This clone was detected a few times. The chain has TRBV7-9 and TRBJ1-4; D uncertain. V was pared by 5 bases and J by 3 bases, with 7 bases between. Per the germline V gene, CDR1 is SEHNR and CDR2 is FQNEAQ (reference sequence). CDR3 length: 13 residues. CDR3 in DNA: TGTGCCAGCAGCGAGGGCTCTAATGAAAAACTGTTTTTT. It codes for CASSEGSNEKLFF.

This clone occurred once. This rearrangement joins TRBV2 to TRBJ2-5, with 7 bases identical to TRBD1. J was trimmed by 3 bases and V by 8 bases; bases with no gene match: 0. The CDR3 sequence is 11 residues long. The germline V gene has CDR1 SNHLY and CDR2 FYNNEI. CDR3 nucleotides: TGTGCCAGCGACAGGGAAGAGACCCAGTACTTC. It specifies CASDREETQYF.